The clone carrying this T cell receptor (beta chain) was observed a handful of times. Antigen: not known. Synthesis of TCR cDNA relied on 5'RACE template switching, which attached a universal primer site and UMIs. MiXCR, run by TCRdb on the 5' RACE reads, gives a single entry per CDR3 protein. The data show about 230,000 distinct CDR3 sequences, around 6.7% seen once. The V gene's germline CDR1 is LGHNA and CDR2 YSLEER. V trimming: 0 bases; J trimming: 7 bases; junction bases outside the gene matches: 7. This CDR3 has 16 residues. These data are taken from a study of T cells after yellow fever vaccination. Study observations and caveats: Booster samples showed a return of most primary-vaccination clones (around 96% CD4, about 87% CD8). Few clonotypes appeared in both CD4 and CD8 compartments. A weaker but faster secondary response was observed, peaking on day 5 versus 15.

This clonotype was sampled from a young man who received the YFV17D yellow fever vaccine. The gene calls are TRBV4-3 and TRBJ2-3, with 10 bases identical to TRBD2. The sample in question was CD4+ T cells sorted from PBMCs, obtained on the day of the yellow fever booster vaccination. DNA for the CDR3: TGCGCCAGCAGCCAAGATTTAGCTAGCGGGAGTTATACGCAGTATTTT. It specifies CASSQDLASGSYTQYF.